The 17 T cell receptor beta chains presented below share a single source sample, sequenced in a study of radiotherapy plus CTLA-4 blockade in lung cancer. The assay was immunoSEQ multiplex PCR, and TCRdb's table has in-frame clones only and misses some. The table records some 78,000 clones, roughly 86% of them present only once. Sequenced here: peripheral blood, sampled from a patient treated with radiotherapy plus ipilimumab. The receptor set was obtained from a human donor with non-small cell lung cancer who had stable disease on radiotherapy plus ipilimumab.

The V and J genes are TRBV6-5 and TRBJ2-5, with 7 positions matching TRBD2. Germline V gene data show CDR1 as MNHEY and CDR2 as SVGAGI. The V and J ends lost 5 bases and 2 bases, in that order; junction bases with no gene match: 8. The CDR3 runs 15 residues. In DNA form, the CDR3 reads TGTGCCAGCAGTACCCGGAGGGGAGGGCAAGAGACCCAGTACTTC. Its protein is CASSTRRGGQETQYF.

The genes are TRBV6-1 and TRBJ1-2, with no clear D. With 0 bases removed from V and 7 bases from J, the gap between germline ends came to 6 bases. Germline lookup yields CDR1 MNHNS and CDR2 SASEGT. The CDR3 covers 12 residues. CDR3 amino acids: CASSEAPSGYTF. The CDR3 DNA follows: TGTGCCAGCAGTGAAGCCCCCAGTGGCTACACCTTC.

The chain couples TRBV6-5 to TRBJ2-2, with D possibly matching TRBD2 (6 bases). The germline V gene encodes CDR1 MNHEY and CDR2 SVGAGI. Trimming cost V 0 bases and J 4 bases, with 12 bases left between them. CDR3 size: 16 residues. Written as DNA, the CDR3 is TGTGCCAGCAGTTACTCGATACTAGCTATCACCGGGGAGCTGTTTTTT. Its translation: CASSYSILAITGELFF.

This clone was seen once. The rearrangement uses TRBV19 and TRBJ2-7; the D is unclear. The CDR3 is 15 amino acids. CDR1 is LNHDA, CDR2 SQIVND, per germline (reference sequence). Trimming took off 3 bases at V and 4 bases at J, with 16 bases between the two ends. The DNA of the CDR3 is TGTGCCAGTAGTATCGCGCCACTTTCGGGTTACGAGCAGTACTTC. Translation gives CASSIAPLSGYEQYF. The full variable domain, in which reference TRBV19 and TRBJ2-7 provide the parts outside the CDR3, is DGGITQSPKYLFRKEGQNVTLSCEQNLNHDAMYWYRQDPGQGLRLIYYSQIVNDFQKGDIAEGYSVSREKKESFPLTVTSAQKNPTAFYLCASSIAPLSGYEQYFGPGTRLTVT.

The chain couples TRBV10-3 to TRBJ2-2, with unresolved D. This CDR3 comprises 16 residues. With 8 bases removed from V and 3 bases from J, the gap between germline ends came to 19 bases. Germline V gene sequence: CDR1 ENHRY, CDR2 SYGVKD. Here the CDR3 DNA reads TGTGCCATCCCGGGTGTCTGGGTTGTGGACACCGGGGAGCTGTTTTTT. This gives the protein CAIPGVWVVDTGELFF.

The chain links TRBV7-8 to TRBJ2-3, with TRBD2 as a possible D gene (6 bases). V lost 1 base and J 0 bases, leaving 14 bases between the germline ends. Germline V gene data show CDR1 as SGHVS and CDR2 as FQNEAQ. The CDR3 extends over 17 amino acids. This CDR3 reads CASSLVGGLPSTDTQYF. In DNA, the CDR3 is TGTGCCAGCAGCTTAGTTGGCGGACTACCAAGCACAGATACGCAGTATTTT.

The rearrangement uses TRBV4-1 and TRBJ1-5; D remains unclear. V was cut by 0 bases and J by 5 bases, with 11 bases left in between. CDR3 length equals 15 residues. Per germline, CDR1 MGHRA and CDR2 YSYEKL. This chain's CDR3 is CASSQELGRDQPQHF. CDR3 DNA sequence: TGCGCCAGCAGCCAAGAATTGGGGAGAGATCAGCCCCAGCATTTT.

This clone was detected only once. This rearrangement joins TRBV14 to TRBJ2-7; D is tentatively TRBD1 or TRBD2 (7 bases each). The CDR3 consists of 15 residues. The V gene lost 3 bases and the J gene lost 1 base, with 13 bases spanning the gap. The germline gives CDR1 SGHDN, CDR2 FVKESK. Here the CDR3 DNA reads TGTGCCAGCAGCCAGACAGGGAGGGGATCCTACGAGCAGTACTTC. Encoded protein: CASSQTGRGSYEQYF.

The chain combines TRBV6-1 with TRBJ2-3; 10 positions match TRBD2. After removal of 5 bases from V and 3 bases from J, the junction contained 2 bases not matched to a gene. The germline V gene has CDR1 MNHNS and CDR2 SASEGT. The length of the CDR3 is 14 residues. In nucleotides, the CDR3 is TGTGCCAGCAGTCTGACTAGCGGGACAGATACGCAGTATTTT. Encoded protein: CASSLTSGTDTQYF.

The table lists this clone with a few counts. Here the CDR3 reads CASSLGGYEQYF. The CDR3 DNA reads TGTGCCAGCAGTCTAGGGGGCTACGAGCAGTACTTC. V is TRBV28 and J is TRBJ2-7; tentatively, D is TRBD1 (6 bases). CDR1 and CDR2 (germline): MDHEN, SYDVKM. Between the trimmed V and J ends, which lost 5 bases and 3 bases, there was a span of 8 bases. The CDR3 sequence is 12 residues long.

The V call is TRBV7-2, the J call TRBJ2-7, with unresolved D. CDR3 length: 14 amino acids. In germline, CDR1 is SGHTA, CDR2 FQGNSA. V was pared by 0 bases and J by 7 bases, with 13 bases between. The CDR3 here is CASSLAVGLREQYF. The CDR3 DNA follows: TGTGCCAGCAGCTTAGCCGTAGGGCTGCGGGAGCAGTACTTC.

There are a few counts of this clone. This CDR3 is CASRVENTGELFF. CDR3 coding DNA: TGTGCCAGCAGGGTAGAGAACACCGGGGAGCTGTTTTTT. The chain links TRBV6-5 to TRBJ2-2, with D unclear. Germline V CDR1 and CDR2: MNHEY, SVGAGI. The CDR3 covers 13 residues. Deletions cut 6 bases from V and 1 base from J, with 6 bases between.

The table lists this clone with a count of one. The gene calls are TRBV7-9 and TRBJ1-1; 8 positions agree with TRBD1. V lost 8 bases to trimming and J lost 7 bases; unmatched junction nucleotides: 6. From germline, CDR1 is SEHNR and CDR2 FQNEAQ (reference sequence). This CDR3 has 12 residues. The CDR3 DNA sequence: TGTGCCAGCGTCAGGGGGCAAGGTGAAGCTTTCTTT. This gives the protein CASVRGQGEAFF.

The V gene is TRBV15, the J gene TRBJ2-1; the match to TRBD1 covers 7 bases. The CDR3 consists of 15 residues. Germline V gene sequence: CDR1 LNHNV, CDR2 YYDKDF (reference sequence). The V segment lost 8 bases and the J segment 8 bases; nucleotides outside the gene matches: 15. In nucleotides, the CDR3 is TGTGCCACCGAGAGAAGGGGGCAGCTGGAAGATGAGCAGTTCTTC. It yields the protein CATERRGQLEDEQFF.

The chain is built from TRBV6-5 and TRBJ1-3; possible D gene TRBD1, 6 bases. Deletions cut 6 bases from V and 1 base from J, with 13 bases between. The CDR3 is made up of 15 amino acids. The germline CDR1 and CDR2 sequences are MNHEY and SVGAGI. The CDR3 loop reads CASSLRDISGNTIYF. Here the CDR3 DNA reads TGTGCCAGCAGCCTCCGGGACATATCTGGAAACACCATATATTTT.

This chain uses TRBV4-2 with TRBJ2-3; possibly TRBD2 for D (6 bases). The V gene lost 2 bases and the J gene lost 4 bases, with 13 bases spanning the gap. CDR1 and CDR2 (germline): LGHNA, YNFKEQ. The CDR3 is made up of 15 amino acids. CDR3 sequence: CASSQMSGEPDTQYF. The CDR3 DNA sequence: TGTGCCAGCAGCCAAATGTCGGGGGAGCCAGATACGCAGTATTTT.

The chain couples TRBV6-5 to TRBJ1-6, with TRBD1 identical over 9 bases. J was trimmed by 3 bases and V by 6 bases; bases with no gene match: 3. Per the germline V gene, CDR1 is MNHEY and CDR2 is SVGAGI. The CDR3 contains 15 residues. In nucleotides, the CDR3 is TGTGCCAGCAGACAGGACAGGGGCTATAATTCACCCCTCCACTTT. Translating it yields CASRQDRGYNSPLHF.